This T cell receptor (beta chain) stems from a study of T cells after yellow fever vaccination. TCRdb re-called the 5' RACE reads through MiXCR, storing one row per CDR3 protein. This sample has around 320,000 distinct CDR3 sequences, with about 10% found just once. This CDR3 is built from 15 residues. After removal of 5 bases from V and 5 bases from J, the junction contained 9 bases not matched to a gene. Looked up from germline, CDR1 is SEHNR and CDR2 is FQNEAQ (reference sequence). This clonotype originated in a man younger than 30 who received the YFV17D yellow fever vaccine. The chain recombines TRBV7-9 with TRBJ1-5; TRBD1 agrees at 7 bases. Sequenced here: CD4+ T cells sorted from PBMCs, sampled 45 days after the yellow fever booster vaccination. CDR3 sequence reads: CASSTDRESHQPQHF. CDR3 DNA sequence: TGTGCCAGCAGCACCGACAGGGAGTCCCATCAGCCCCAGCATTTT.